The entry below describes one T cell receptor beta chain. Its antigen is currently not known. It has no much larger one-base neighbor in the sample; base qualities were not kept. The data are from a study of blood T cell repertoires in COVID-19 (dated by TCRdb to 2019 to 2021). About the full investigation: Collaborator samples came from the United States, Italy and Spain and covered acute and convalescent phases of COVID-19. The material from the prospective study consisted of cDNA or gDNA derived from T cells, B-cell-depleted T cells, or PBMCs. Subjects who had been exposed to COVID-19, were actively infected with it, or had recovered from it provided the deeply sampled blood TCRbeta repertoires that made up the dataset. The repertoires were released in a freely available public database meant as a resource for research on the immune response to SARS-CoV-2. Samples were obtained from the ongoing ImmuneRACE study (first 160 participants) and from some 1,300 subjects provided by 6 global collaborators. The sample metadata nearly always contained a de-identified subject ID, COVID-19 status, age in years and sex. Where available, HLA class I and class II types were taken from metadata supplied by the sample provider and were not determined by assay-based typing.

The immunoSEQ Assay, a bias-controlled multiplex PCR, was used to amplify TCRbeta CDR3 regions from genomic DNA. The published analysis was carried out like this. The number of nucleated cells in each sample was estimated by amplification of reference gene primers within the assay. To quantify the absolute abundance of each unique TCRbeta CDR3 rearrangement, sequence reads were collapsed and filtered. For each sample, productive Simpson clonality was calculated as the square root of Simpson's diversity index across productive rearrangements. In TCRdb, the immuneACCESS table is reduced to in-frame sequences with V and J assigned. These tables do not hold every clone; where another copy was compared, an unresolved V gene accounts for under half, and the others remain unexplained. V and J calls and clone size are as listed in that table; D and trimming were resolved from the DNA. This sample is represented by under 250,000 clones; roughly 86% of them were singletons. Around 1.5% of the sample belongs to the ten largest clones.

The CDR3 contains 12 residues, cysteine and phenylalanine counted. Of the read, only the CDR3 DNA is kept; its 36 bases are in frame from base 1. V and J are truncated by 1 base and 3 bases respectively, leaving an intervening sequence of 4 bases. CDR1 is given as SGHTA and CDR2 as FQGNSA, both from the germline V gene. Another Seattle source contributed samples from volunteer blood donors who had recovered from COVID-19. Collaborating institutions collected whole blood in K2EDTA tubes following their own protocols. For TCRbeta analysis, collaborators shipped samples as frozen whole blood, isolated PBMCs, or DNA extracted from either of those sample types. Study-level results and caveats: The quantity of clinical and demographic metadata differed by source and by participant and was supplied without curation.

This receptor was taken from a woman in her fifties or sixties who had recovered from COVID-19. The V and J genes are TRBV7-2 and TRBJ2-7; no D gene call is confident. The specimen was peripheral blood. The DNA is as follows: TGTGCCAGCAGCTTAGTACTCTACGAGCAGTACTTC. Translated, this is CASSLVLYEQYF. Where the CDR3 stops, the reference TRBV7-2 and TRBJ2-7 genes take over; the full variable domain is GAGVSQSPSNKVTEKGKDVELRCDPISGHTALYWYRQSLGQGLEFLIYFQGNSAPDKSGLPSDRFSAERTGGSVSTLTIQRTQQEDSAVYLCASSLVLYEQYFGPGTRLTVT.